The sample holds one count of the clone carrying this TCR beta chain. Its antigen is still unknown. A read error may produce the germline difference seen at one junction end. This record comes from a study of OX40 agonist ivuxolimab in advanced cancers. At the level of the study: Patients receiving dose escalation had hepatocellular carcinoma, melanoma, renal cell or head and neck cancer. Mean age about 60 years, range about 20 to 85; about 85% male. Study conclusions and caveats: On average, a greater number of expanded clones characterised CD8+ T cells relative to CD4+. In a subset of nonresponders, normalized T-cell clonal expansion was also low.

The CDR3 covers 13 residues. Germline CDR1 SGHRS, CDR2 YFSETQ. Method: immunoSEQ multiplex PCR; TCRdb's copy keeps in-frame clones and lacks some. The table lists 70,000 or so clones, approximately 81% of them singletons, with about 17% in the top ten. The TCR originated in an adult with an advanced solid tumor such as melanoma, head and neck, liver or kidney cancer. The chain employs TRBV5-1 and TRBJ1-1; D might be TRBD1 (5 bases). Here the sequenced sample was CD4+ or CD8+ T cells sorted from blood, taken in a trial of the OX40 agonist ivuxolimab. This CDR3 reads CASSVGGGTEAFF. CDR3 sequence (DNA): TGTGCCAGCAGCGTGGGTGGGGGCACTGAAGCTTTCTTT.